By share, the clone carrying this TCR beta chain ranks as medium-sized. Its antigen is still unknown. Semi-nested PCR with Nested Universal Primer A followed constant-region reverse priming of full-length variable regions. TCRdb reprocessed the 5' RACE reads with MiXCR, giving one entry per CDR3 protein. The data show 13,000 or so distinct CDR3 sequences, under 25% seen once. Study outcomes and limitations: In terms of TCR gene usage, tumor memory CD4+ T cells clustered together with blood and lymph node memory CD4+ cells, as well as with lymph node naive CD4+ cells. Tumor Tregs overlapped most with tumor, then blood, naive CD4+ cells.

V lost 2 bases to trimming and J lost 1 base; unmatched junction nucleotides: 4. The V gene's germline CDR1 is LGHDT and CDR2 YNNKEL (reference sequence). This CDR3 has 15 residues. The sequenced material came from naive CD4+ T cells sorted from blood. This sample's subset: naive CD4+ T cells, CD4+CD45RA+CD25-. This sequence originates from a female donor with breast cancer. The chain uses TRBV3-1 and TRBJ2-5; 7 bases agree with TRBD2. The chain's CDR3 is CASSQTGTIQETQYF. The CDR3 DNA is TGTGCCAGCAGCCAAACCGGGACTATCCAAGAGACCCAGTACTTC.